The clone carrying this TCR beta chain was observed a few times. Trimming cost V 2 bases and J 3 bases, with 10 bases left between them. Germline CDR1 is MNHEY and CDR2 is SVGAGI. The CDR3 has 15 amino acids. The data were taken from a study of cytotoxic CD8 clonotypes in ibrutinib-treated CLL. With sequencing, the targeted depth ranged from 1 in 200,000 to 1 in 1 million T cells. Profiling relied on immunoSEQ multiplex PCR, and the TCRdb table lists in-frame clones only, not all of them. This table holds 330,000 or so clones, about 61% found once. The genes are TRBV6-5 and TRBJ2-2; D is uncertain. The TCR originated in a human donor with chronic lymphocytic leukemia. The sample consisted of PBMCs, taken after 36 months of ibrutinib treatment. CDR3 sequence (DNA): TGTGCCAGCAGTTACGTGGTCTCAGACACCGGGGAGCTGTTTTTT. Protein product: CASSYVVSDTGELFF.